A single sample gave rise to the 32 T cell receptor beta chains below, sequenced in a study of cytomegalovirus exposure and HLA in healthy donors. Only in-frame clones appear in the TCRdb table, and some are missing; sequencing was by immunoSEQ multiplex PCR. Counted here are about 150,000 clones, approximately 86% occurring once; the ten biggest clones make up about 20%. Sequencing was performed on PBMCs. Receptor source: a man between 18 and 35 years old in good health and CMV-seropositive.

The chain recombines TRBV19 with TRBJ1-1; D possibly corresponds to TRBD1 (6 bases). CDR1 is LNHDA, CDR2 SQIVND, per germline (reference sequence). Trimming stripped 0 bases from V and 2 bases from J, with 13 bases between. The CDR3 totals 16 residues. In nucleotides, the CDR3 is TGTGCCAGTAGTATAGATCTGAGGGGGTTAAACACTGAAGCTTTCTTT. This sequence encodes CASSIDLRGLNTEAFF.

This chain connects TRBV10-2 to TRBJ2-1, with D tentatively TRBD1 (5 bases). Trimming left V 4 bases short and J 2 bases short, with 9 bases between. This CDR3 contains 14 residues. Germline values: CDR1 WSHSY, CDR2 SAAADI. CDR3 in DNA: TGCGCCAGCAGTGGACAGATCACCTACAATGAGCAGTTCTTC. This translates into CASSGQITYNEQFF.

V usage is TRBV7-3 and J usage is TRBJ1-1, with 9 bases fitting TRBD1. CDR3 length: 15 amino acids. Germline V gene lookup returns CDR1 SGHTA and CDR2 FQGTGA. Germline trimming cut 3 bases from V and 0 bases from J; bases unmatched to any gene: 2. As DNA, the CDR3 is TGTGCCAGCAGCTTCGGGACAGGGTTGAACACTGAAGCTTTCTTT. Translation: CASSFGTGLNTEAFF.

This clone was seen only a few times. This rearrangement joins TRBV6-6 to TRBJ2-7, with TRBD1 identical over 7 bases. Germline V lookup: CDR1 MNHNY, CDR2 SVGAGI (reference sequence). The CDR3 consists of 14 residues. Losses at the gene ends were 10 bases for V and 1 base for J; bases not matched to a gene: 10. The chain's CDR3 is CATLRDSSSYEQYF. In DNA form, the CDR3 reads TGTGCCACCCTGAGGGACAGCTCGTCCTACGAGCAGTACTTC.

V is TRBV6-5 and J is TRBJ2-2; a possible D gene is TRBD2 (6 bases). CDR1 is MNHEY and CDR2 is SVGAGI in the germline V gene. V was shortened by 3 bases and J by 1 base, with 9 bases between the two germline ends. The CDR3 spans 15 residues. The CDR3 sequence: CASSYQRVNTGELFF. DNA for the CDR3: TGTGCCAGCAGTTATCAGCGGGTGAACACCGGGGAGCTGTTTTTT.

The V and J genes are TRBV7-2 and TRBJ2-7; 12 nucleotides line up with TRBD2. This CDR3 is built from 13 residues. J lost 6 bases, V lost 3 bases, and 0 bases had no gene match. CDR1 and CDR2 (germline): SGHTA, FQGNSA. The CDR3 sequence: CASSLGLAGEQYF. The CDR3 DNA is TGTGCCAGCAGCTTGGGACTAGCGGGCGAGCAGTACTTC.

The V and J genes are TRBV19 and TRBJ1-2; a possible D gene is TRBD1 (5 bases). The CDR3 contains 15 residues. Trimming cost V 0 bases and J 2 bases, with 10 bases left between them. Germline V gene sequence: CDR1 LNHDA, CDR2 SQIVND (reference sequence). The CDR3 loop reads CASSIDPGPNYGYTF. The DNA of the CDR3 is TGTGCCAGTAGTATAGATCCAGGGCCGAACTATGGCTACACCTTC.

The chain is built from TRBV6-1 and TRBJ2-7; D might be TRBD2 (7 bases). The length of the CDR3 is 14 residues. V was shortened by 6 bases and J by 7 bases, with 19 bases between the two germline ends. CDR1 is MNHNS, CDR2 SASEGT, per germline. The CDR3 sequence is CASRNRGATREQYF. CDR3 sequence (DNA): TGTGCCAGCAGGAACCGGGGGGCTACTAGGGAGCAGTACTTC.

The gene calls are TRBV7-9 and TRBJ2-3; possibly TRBD2 for D (7 bases). The CDR3 totals 15 residues. From germline, CDR1 is SEHNR and CDR2 FQNEAQ (reference sequence). Trimming stripped 4 bases from V and 0 bases from J, with 11 bases between. The CDR3 reads CASSSGGGSTDTQYF. CDR3 nucleotide sequence: TGTGCCAGCAGCTCGGGGGGCGGGAGCACAGATACGCAGTATTTT.

For the CDR3, the DNA is TGTGCCAGCAGTGAGTACAAGGAGCAGTACTTC. Translated, it gives CASSEYKEQYF. The V call is TRBV6-1, the J call TRBJ2-7; D ambiguous. CDR1 and CDR2 (germline): MNHNS, SASEGT. V lost 3 bases to trimming and J lost 7 bases, with 7 bases between them. This CDR3 has 11 amino acids.

This chain links TRBV7-2 with TRBJ2-7; possible D gene TRBD2, 6 bases. The CDR3 extends over 15 amino acids. Trimming cost V 1 base and J 3 bases, with 13 bases left between them. Germline CDR1 SGHTA, CDR2 FQGNSA. CDR3 sequence: CASSLVGGPLYEQYF. For the CDR3, the DNA is TGTGCCAGCAGCTTAGTCGGGGGTCCCCTCTACGAGCAGTACTTC.

The genes are TRBV11-2 and TRBJ2-3, with TRBD2 matching 14 bases. CDR3 length: 16 residues. Germline CDR1 SGHAT, CDR2 FQNNGV. V dropped 5 bases and J dropped 5; count of bases not matched to a gene: 6. The CDR3 reads CASSLRTSGGLDTQYF. DNA for the CDR3: TGTGCCAGCAGCCTTCGGACTAGCGGGGGGTTAGATACGCAGTATTTT.

The chain combines TRBV5-6 with TRBJ2-7; D gene uncertain. This CDR3 spans 13 amino acids. In germline, CDR1 is SGHDT, CDR2 YYEEEE. V was shortened by 1 base and J by 4 bases, with 9 bases between the two germline ends. The CDR3, as DNA: TGTGCCAGCAGCTTGAAAGCTTCATACGAGCAGTACTTC. Protein product: CASSLKASYEQYF. Drawing the rest from reference TRBV5-6 and TRBJ2-7, the complete variable domain is DAGVTQSPTHLIKTRGQQVTLRCSPKSGHDTVSWYQQALGQGPQFIFQYYEEEERQRGNFPDRFSGHQFPNYSSELNVNALLLGDSALYLCASSLKASYEQYFGPGTRLTVT.

The chain combines TRBV10-2 with TRBJ2-1, with TRBD2 identical over 13 bases. The CDR3 contains 15 residues. J lost 3 bases, V lost 4 bases, and 0 bases had no gene match. From germline, CDR1 is WSHSY and CDR2 SAAADI. CDR3 nucleotides: TGCGCCAGCAGTGGGACTAGCGGGGGCTACAATGAGCAGTTCTTC. This translates into CASSGTSGGYNEQFF.

This clone was picked up a small number of times. This rearrangement joins TRBV5-4 to TRBJ2-7; TRBD1 might be the D (5 bases). V was pared by 0 bases and J by 3 bases, with 13 bases between. The CDR3 sequence is 15 residues long. The germline gives CDR1 SGHNT, CDR2 YYREEE (reference sequence). Written as DNA, the CDR3 is TGTGCCAGCAGCTTGGGGGTGCTTGACAGCTACGAGCAGTACTTC. It is translated as CASSLGVLDSYEQYF.

The V call is TRBV4-3, the J call TRBJ2-2; 11 bases fit TRBD2. V dropped 4 bases and J dropped 6; count of bases not matched to a gene: 10. CDR1 LGHNA and CDR2 YSLEER come from the germline V gene. The CDR3 is made up of 17 amino acids. DNA for the CDR3: TGCGCCAGCAGCCCCGGGACTAGCGGATTGGGCCCCGGGGAGCTGTTTTTT. This translates into CASSPGTSGLGPGELFF.

In regard to this clone: Germline is not matched at one junction end, which may reflect a read error. DNA for the CDR3: TGTGCCAGCAACTTAGGGCAGAACACCGGGGAGCTGTTTTTT. This codes for CASNLGQNTGELFF. The chain is built from TRBV7-8 and TRBJ2-2, with D hard to call. The CDR3 has 14 amino acids. The germline V gene encodes CDR1 SGHVS and CDR2 FQNEAQ. Based on the CDR3 plus reference TRBV7-8 and TRBJ2-2, the full variable domain is GAGVSQSPRYKVAKRGQDVALRCDPISGHVSLFWYQQALGQGPEFLTYFQNEAQLDKSGLPSDRFFAERPEGSVSTLKIQRTQQEDSAVYLCASNLGQNTGELFFGEGSRLTVL.

This chain connects TRBV7-2 to TRBJ1-5; D uncertain. V lost 2 bases and J lost 7, with 6 bases in between. CDR1 is SGHTA and CDR2 is FQGNSA in the germline V gene. The CDR3 loop spans 12 amino acids. The CDR3 DNA is TGTGCCAGCAGCTTACCCCTCCAGCCCCAGCATTTT. Its protein product is CASSLPLQPQHF.

V is TRBV9 and J is TRBJ2-4; 7 bases are a match to TRBD2. The CDR3 runs to 15 residues. V was pared by 0 bases and J by 6 bases, with 6 bases of the junction left unmatched. Per germline, CDR1 SGDLS and CDR2 YYNGEE. CDR3 sequence: CASSVGGDYSNIQYF. The CDR3 DNA reads TGTGCCAGCAGCGTAGGGGGGGACTACTCAAACATTCAGTACTTC. Complete variable domain (other parts from reference TRBV9 and TRBJ2-4): DSGVTQTPKHLITATGQRVTLRCSPRSGDLSVYWYQQSLDQGLQFLIQYYNGEERAKGNILERFSAQQFPDLHSELNLSSLELGDSALYFCASSVGGDYSNIQYFGAGTRLSVL.

This clone was detected only once. This chain connects TRBV7-6 to TRBJ1-3; 11 bases align to TRBD1. V was pared by 6 bases and J by 2 bases, with 3 bases of the junction left unmatched. From germline, CDR1 is SGHVS and CDR2 FNYEAQ. The CDR3 length is 15 residues. The CDR3 loop is CASRRTGGTGNTIYF. DNA for the CDR3: TGTGCCAGCAGGCGGACAGGGGGCACTGGAAACACCATATATTTT.

The chain couples TRBV7-7 to TRBJ1-6; tentative D call: TRBD1 (5 bases). Germline loops: CDR1 SSHAT, CDR2 FNYEAQ (reference sequence). V shed 5 bases and J shed 7 bases, with 9 bases lying between them. The CDR3 is made up of 13 amino acids. In DNA, the CDR3 is TGTGCCAGCAGCCAGCGACAGAATTCACCCCTCCACTTT. This sequence encodes CASSQRQNSPLHF.

V is TRBV9 and J is TRBJ2-1; unclear D gene. CDR1 is SGDLS and CDR2 is YYNGEE in the germline V gene. V gave up 7 bases and J gave up 4 bases, with 18 bases separating them. The CDR3 contains 15 residues. The DNA for the CDR3 is TGTGCCAGCTCCTTTCGGTCCAGGCCTTACAATGAGCAGTTCTTC. Protein product: CASSFRSRPYNEQFF.

The chain recombines TRBV29-1 with TRBJ2-7; TRBD1 agrees at 8 bases. Trimming at V came to 8 bases and at J to 2 bases, leaving 5 bases not matched to a gene. This CDR3 has 12 amino acids. The germline CDR1 and CDR2 sequences are SQVTM and ANQGSEA. CDR3 DNA: TGCAGCTTCCAGACAGGGGCCTACGAGCAGTACTTC. This sequence encodes CSFQTGAYEQYF.

V and J are TRBV11-2 and TRBJ2-5; weak D call: TRBD2 (7 bases). This CDR3 has 15 residues. Germline values: CDR1 SGHAT, CDR2 FQNNGV. Trimming left V 2 bases short and J 6 bases short, with 16 bases between. Written as DNA, the CDR3 is TGTGCCAGCAGCTTACCCCCAATCGGGGGGCAGACCCAGTACTTC. Its protein product is CASSLPPIGGQTQYF. The full variable domain, with the rest looked up from reference TRBV11-2 and TRBJ2-5, is EAGVAQSPRYKIIEKRQSVAFWCNPISGHATLYWYQQILGQGPKLLIQFQNNGVVDDSQLPKDRFSAERLKGVDSTLKIQPAKLEDSAVYLCASSLPPIGGQTQYFGPGTRLLVL.

J is TRBJ1-3 and V is TRBV4-1; tentatively, D is TRBD1 (6 bases). The germline V and J ends were trimmed by 4 bases and 0 bases, with 13 bases remaining between them. The CDR3 is made up of 16 amino acids. Germline values: CDR1 MGHRA, CDR2 YSYEKL. CDR3 sequence reads: CASSPGDDYSGNTIYF. CDR3 DNA sequence: TGCGCCAGCAGCCCAGGGGATGATTACTCTGGAAACACCATATATTTT.

The chain is built from TRBV2 and TRBJ2-7, with D possibly TRBD2 on 5 matching bases. Germline V lookup: CDR1 SNHLY, CDR2 FYNNEI. V lost 3 bases to trimming and J lost 2 bases, with 14 bases between them. There are 15 residues in the CDR3. CDR3 loop: CASSELVRRPYEQYF. As DNA, the CDR3 is TGTGCCAGCAGTGAGCTAGTTAGGAGGCCCTACGAGCAGTACTTC.

The sample holds one count of this clone. The chain couples TRBV29-1 to TRBJ2-5, with 11 bases matching TRBD2. With V trimmed by 3 bases and J by 3 bases, 9 bases remained unmatched. The CDR3 consists of 16 residues. CDR1 is SQVTM and CDR2 is ANQGSEA in the germline V gene. CDR3 DNA: TGCAGCGTTGAGGGGCTAGCGGGGGGACCGAAAGAGACCCAGTACTTC. The encoded protein is CSVEGLAGGPKETQYF.

The rearrangement links TRBV2 to TRBJ1-1; 11 bases align to TRBD1. This CDR3 has 15 amino acids. Trimming at V came to 6 bases and at J to 1 base, leaving 4 bases not matched to a gene. Germline CDR1 and CDR2: SNHLY and FYNNEI. CDR3 loop: CASSGDRGWNTEAFF. The DNA of the CDR3 is TGTGCCAGCAGCGGGGACAGGGGGTGGAACACTGAAGCTTTCTTT.

The chain uses TRBV6-5 and TRBJ1-2, with no clear D. The V gene lost 2 bases and the J gene lost 4 bases, with 5 bases spanning the gap. Looked up from germline, CDR1 is MNHEY and CDR2 is SVGAGI. The CDR3 has 12 amino acids. This chain's CDR3 is CASSYLVYGYTF. The CDR3 coding sequence is TGTGCCAGCAGTTACCTTGTCTATGGCTACACCTTC.

This chain connects TRBV25-1 to TRBJ2-3, with D perhaps matching TRBD2 (7 bases). From germline, CDR1 is MGHDK and CDR2 SYGVNS. V was trimmed by 3 bases and J by 6 bases, leaving 19 bases between them. The CDR3 loop spans 16 amino acids. As DNA, the CDR3 is TGTGCCAGCAGTGAGGGAGTGTGGAGGGGGGGCGATACGCAGTATTTT. Translation: CASSEGVWRGGDTQYF.

The table lists this clone with a count of one. The rearrangement joins TRBV18 to TRBJ2-5; D possibly corresponds to TRBD2 (5 bases). Trimming cost V 5 bases and J 5 bases, with 15 bases left between them. This CDR3 region has 14 residues. CDR1 is KGHSH, CDR2 LQKENI, per germline. The CDR3 DNA follows: TGTGCCAGCTCAAATCAAGCCTCGGGGGAGACCCAGTACTTC. The encoded protein is CASSNQASGETQYF.

The chain is built from TRBV9 and TRBJ2-7, with 7 bases identical to TRBD2. Germline loops: CDR1 SGDLS, CDR2 YYNGEE. The CDR3 sequence is 15 residues long. Germline trimming cut 0 bases from V and 2 bases from J; bases unmatched to any gene: 5. The DNA of the CDR3 is TGTGCCAGCAGCGTAGGTCTAGCGGAGGCCTACGAGCAGTACTTC. As protein: CASSVGLAEAYEQYF.